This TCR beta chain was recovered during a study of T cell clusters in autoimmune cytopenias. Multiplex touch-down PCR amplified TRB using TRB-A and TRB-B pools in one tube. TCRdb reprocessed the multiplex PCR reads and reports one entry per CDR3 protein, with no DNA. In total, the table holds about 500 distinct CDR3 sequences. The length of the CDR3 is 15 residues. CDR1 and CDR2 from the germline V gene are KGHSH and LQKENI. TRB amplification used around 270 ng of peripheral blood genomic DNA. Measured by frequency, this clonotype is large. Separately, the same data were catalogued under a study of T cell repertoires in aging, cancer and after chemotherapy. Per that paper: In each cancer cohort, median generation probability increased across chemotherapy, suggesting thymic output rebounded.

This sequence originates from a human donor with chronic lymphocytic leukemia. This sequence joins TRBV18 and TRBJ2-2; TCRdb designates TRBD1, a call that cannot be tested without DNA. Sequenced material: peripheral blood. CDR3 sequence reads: CASSDRGRNTGELFF. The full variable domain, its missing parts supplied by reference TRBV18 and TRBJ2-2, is NAGVMQNPRHLVRRRGQEARLRCSPMKGHSHVYWYRQLPEEGLKFMVYLQKENIIDESGMPKERFSAEFPKEGPSILRIQQVVRGDSAAYFCASSDRGRNTGELFFGEGSRLTVL.